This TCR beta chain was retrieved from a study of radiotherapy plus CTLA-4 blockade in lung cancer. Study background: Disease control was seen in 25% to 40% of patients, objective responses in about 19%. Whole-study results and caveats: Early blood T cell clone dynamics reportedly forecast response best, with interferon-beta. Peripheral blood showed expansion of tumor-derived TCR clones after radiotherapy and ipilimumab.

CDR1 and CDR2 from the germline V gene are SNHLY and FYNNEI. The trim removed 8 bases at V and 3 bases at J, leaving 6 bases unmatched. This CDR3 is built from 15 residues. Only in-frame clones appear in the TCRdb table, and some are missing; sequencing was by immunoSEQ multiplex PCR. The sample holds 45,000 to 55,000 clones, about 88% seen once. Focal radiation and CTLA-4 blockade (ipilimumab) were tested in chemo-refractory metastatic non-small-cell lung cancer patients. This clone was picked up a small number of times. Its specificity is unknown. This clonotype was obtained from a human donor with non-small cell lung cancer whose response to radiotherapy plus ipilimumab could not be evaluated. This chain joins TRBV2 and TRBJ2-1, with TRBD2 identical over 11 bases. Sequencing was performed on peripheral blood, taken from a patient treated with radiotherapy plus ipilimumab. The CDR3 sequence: CASVGGLAVYNEQFF. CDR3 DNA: TGTGCCAGCGTAGGGGGACTAGCGGTCTACAATGAGCAGTTCTTC.